The 27 T cell receptor beta chains presented below share a single source sample, sequenced in a study of cytomegalovirus exposure and HLA in healthy donors. The table came from immunoSEQ multiplex PCR; TCRdb's copy has only in-frame clones and leaves some out. Of some 49,000 clones listed, roughly 93% are singletons. What was sequenced was PBMCs. Receptor source: a man between 18 and 29 years old in good health and CMV-seronegative.

V is TRBV5-1 and J is TRBJ1-1; no clear D gene. Germline V gene lookup returns CDR1 SGHRS and CDR2 YFSETQ. V dropped 1 base and J dropped 1 base, with 14 bases sitting between them. The CDR3 consists of 16 residues. The CDR3 reads CASSLYEGRQNTEAFF. The CDR3 DNA sequence: TGCGCCAGCAGCTTGTATGAGGGCAGACAGAACACTGAAGCTTTCTTT.

The rearrangement links TRBV28 to TRBJ2-1; TRBD2 might be the D (5 bases). The CDR3 length is 16 residues. Trimming stripped 3 bases from V and 1 base from J, with 13 bases between. In germline, CDR1 is MDHEN, CDR2 SYDVKM. The CDR3 nucleotides read TGTGCCAGCAGTTTCCCCGGAGCGGCGTCCTACAATGAGCAGTTCTTC. Translated: CASSFPGAASYNEQFF.

This chain uses TRBV7-9 with TRBJ2-2; weak D call: TRBD2 (6 bases). This CDR3 region has 15 residues. Looked up from germline, CDR1 is SEHNR and CDR2 is FQNEAQ (reference sequence). Trimming pared 1 base from V and 4 bases from J, leaving 10 bases between. For the CDR3, the DNA is TGTGCCAGCAGCTTAGGGGAACTAGCCACCGGGGAGCTGTTTTTT. It translates to CASSLGELATGELFF.

The chain has TRBV2 and TRBJ2-3; TRBD2 matches 9 bases. Per the germline V gene, CDR1 is SNHLY and CDR2 is FYNNEI. This CDR3 comprises 15 residues. V lost 6 bases, J lost 7 bases, and 11 bases stayed unmatched. The CDR3 reads CASRAGLARKNTQYF. In DNA, the CDR3 is TGTGCCAGCAGAGCGGGACTAGCAAGAAAGAATACGCAGTATTTT.

The V call is TRBV30, the J call TRBJ2-7, with 14 nucleotides matching TRBD2. Germline V gene data show CDR1 as GTSNPN and CDR2 as SVGIG (reference sequence). V shed 0 bases, J shed 2 bases, and the junction held 12 bases outside the gene matches. The CDR3 has 19 residues. The CDR3 here is CAWSVGTSGSWVLAYEQYF. CDR3 coding DNA: TGTGCCTGGAGTGTGGGGACTAGCGGGAGTTGGGTCCTGGCCTACGAGCAGTACTTC.

The chain is built from TRBV28 and TRBJ2-3, with 8 bases aligning to TRBD2. The V and J ends lost 6 bases and 1 base, in that order; junction bases with no gene match: 12. The CDR3 extends over 17 amino acids. CDR1 is MDHEN and CDR2 is SYDVKM in the germline V gene. CDR3 sequence (DNA): TGTGCCAGCAGCGCTTCAGGTAGCGGGAAACGCACAGATACGCAGTATTTT. Amino acids: CASSASGSGKRTDTQYF.

The chain uses TRBV19 and TRBJ1-3; no clear D gene. The CDR3 runs 13 residues. V shed 6 bases and J shed 4 bases, with 10 bases lying between them. Germline V gene sequence: CDR1 LNHDA, CDR2 SQIVND (reference sequence). DNA for the CDR3: TGTGCCAGTAGCGGTGTTGCCGGAAACACCATATATTTT. Translated, it gives CASSGVAGNTIYF.

Comment on this clone: At one boundary the junction diverges from the germline segment, which might be a read error. The chain is built from TRBV19 and TRBJ2-7; the match to TRBD1 covers 9 bases. Germline CDR1 reads LNHDA; CDR2 reads SQIVND (reference sequence). This CDR3 comprises 14 residues. The CDR3 nucleotides are TGTGCCACTAGTCAGGACAGGGGAGTGTACGAGCAGTACTTC. As protein: CATSQDRGVYEQYF.

The chain carries TRBV19 and TRBJ2-3, with 9 bases matching TRBD1. The CDR3 is made up of 15 amino acids. The junction had 3 bases not matched to a gene; V was cut back by 3 bases and J by 2 bases. Germline CDR1 and CDR2: LNHDA and SQIVND (reference sequence). The CDR3 bases are TGTGCCAGTAGTATCGGACAGGGGATCACAGATACGCAGTATTTT. It yields the protein CASSIGQGITDTQYF.

The chain recombines TRBV6-5 with TRBJ2-7, with D tentatively TRBD1 (6 bases). This CDR3 spans 14 amino acids. V was clipped by 0 bases and J by 2 bases, with 8 bases between them. Germline CDR1 MNHEY, CDR2 SVGAGI. The CDR3 reads CASSYSTGTYEQYF. The CDR3 nucleotides read TGTGCCAGCAGTTACTCTACAGGGACCTACGAGCAGTACTTC.

The CDR3: CASSLIIGQLGEQYF. The CDR3 DNA is TGTGCCAGCAGCTTAATTATTGGGCAGTTGGGCGAGCAGTACTTC. The chain is built from TRBV7-2 and TRBJ2-7, with unresolved D. The ends were cut back, 2 bases at V and 6 bases at J, with 17 bases in the middle. The CDR3 consists of 15 residues. Germline V lookup: CDR1 SGHTA, CDR2 FQGNSA.

The chain carries TRBV29-1 and TRBJ1-2; weak D call: TRBD1 (5 bases). The CDR3 sequence is 13 residues long. Germline-derived CDR1 and CDR2 are SQVTM and ANQGSEA. The ends were cut back, 4 bases at V and 4 bases at J, with 13 bases in the middle. This chain's CDR3 is CSVGLGEGYGYTF. CDR3 coding DNA: TGCAGCGTTGGATTGGGGGAGGGCTATGGCTACACCTTC. Drawing the rest from reference TRBV29-1 and TRBJ1-2, the complete variable domain is SAVISQKPSRDICQRGTSLTIQCQVDSQVTMMFWYRQQPGQSLTLIATANQGSEATYESGFVIDKFPISRPNLTFSTLTVSNMSPEDSSIYLCSVGLGEGYGYTFGSGTRLTVV.

The V and J genes are TRBV30 and TRBJ2-3; tentatively, D is TRBD2 (6 bases). There are 14 residues in the CDR3. Trimming removed 0 bases from V and 4 bases from J, with 11 bases in between. Germline-derived CDR1 and CDR2 are GTSNPN and SVGIG (reference sequence). Here the CDR3 DNA reads TGTGCCTGGAGTGTGTGGGGGAGGTCAGATACGCAGTATTTT. It yields the protein CAWSVWGRSDTQYF.

The genes are TRBV11-1 and TRBJ2-1, with a possible D match to TRBD2 (6 bases). The CDR3 extends over 15 amino acids. Trimming pared 0 bases from V and 10 bases from J, leaving 16 bases between. From germline, CDR1 is SGHAT and CDR2 FQDESV (reference sequence). CDR3 region: CASSLARTAGGEQFF. The DNA for the CDR3 is TGTGCCAGCAGCTTAGCTCGGACTGCCGGAGGGGAGCAGTTCTTC.

The chain links TRBV7-6 to TRBJ1-2; the D is unclear. The V gene's germline CDR1 is SGHVS and CDR2 FNYEAQ. V was cut by 5 bases and J by 8 bases, with 18 bases left in between. The CDR3 is 14 amino acids. The CDR3 sequence: CASSPRGLEDGYTF. The CDR3 bases are TGTGCCAGCAGCCCGCGGGGTTTGGAGGACGGCTACACCTTC.

The chain uses TRBV19 and TRBJ1-4, with 8 bases fitting TRBD1. CDR3 size: 19 residues. Germline CDR1 is LNHDA and CDR2 is SQIVND (reference sequence). V trimming: 6 bases; J trimming: 3 bases; junction bases outside the gene matches: 18. In nucleotides, the CDR3 is TGTGCCAGTAGCCCTTTGGGGCGGACAGGGAATTTAGCTAATGAAAAACTGTTTTTT. It is translated as CASSPLGRTGNLANEKLFF.

This clone was counted once. CDR3 nucleotide sequence: TGCGCCAGTCTGACTAGCGGTTACGAGCAGTACTTC. Amino acid sequence: CASLTSGYEQYF. V and J are TRBV10-2 and TRBJ2-7; TRBD2 agrees at 9 bases. The germline CDR1 and CDR2 sequences are WSHSY and SAAADI. J lost 4 bases, V lost 9 bases, and 4 bases had no gene match. The CDR3 is made up of 12 amino acids.

The chain joins TRBV27 to TRBJ1-3, with D hard to call. CDR3 size: 16 residues. Germline V gives CDR1 MNHEY, CDR2 SMNVEV (reference sequence). V gave up 5 bases and J gave up 0 bases, with 14 bases separating them. The chain's CDR3 is CASSPFWASSGNTIYF. CDR3 nucleotide sequence: TGTGCCAGCAGTCCCTTCTGGGCTTCCTCTGGAAACACCATATATTTT.

This chain joins TRBV18 and TRBJ1-4, with no clear D. V shed 6 bases and J shed 0 bases, with 8 bases lying between them. The germline gives CDR1 KGHSH, CDR2 LQKENI. The CDR3 has 14 residues. The CDR3 spells CASSGVSTNEKLFF. CDR3 bases: TGTGCCAGCTCGGGAGTTTCAACTAATGAAAAACTGTTTTTT.

The rearrangement links TRBV19 to TRBJ2-7; D perhaps matches TRBD1 (6 bases). This CDR3 contains 12 residues. V gave up 5 bases and J gave up 6 bases, with 11 bases separating them. Germline CDR1 is LNHDA and CDR2 is SQIVND (reference sequence). For the CDR3, the DNA is TGTGCCAGTAGTTACAGGGCTGGCGAGCAGTACTTC. Translation gives CASSYRAGEQYF. The full variable domain, completed using reference TRBV19 and TRBJ2-7, is DGGITQSPKYLFRKEGQNVTLSCEQNLNHDAMYWYRQDPGQGLRLIYYSQIVNDFQKGDIAEGYSVSREKKESFPLTVTSAQKNPTAFYLCASSYRAGEQYFGPGTRLTVT.

This rearrangement joins TRBV29-1 to TRBJ2-1; 11 bases fit TRBD2. Germline trimming cut 2 bases from V and 5 bases from J; bases unmatched to any gene: 14. This CDR3 is built from 18 residues. CDR1 and CDR2 (germline): SQVTM, ANQGSEA. The CDR3 reads CSVEPGTGWGLADNEQFF. Here the CDR3 DNA reads TGCAGCGTTGAACCGGGGACAGGCTGGGGACTAGCGGACAATGAGCAGTTCTTC.

In regard to this clone: One end of the junction varies from germline; a read error may be responsible. The chain carries TRBV6-1 and TRBJ2-7; TRBD1 matches at 8 bases. Germline V lookup: CDR1 MNHNS, CDR2 SASEGT. This CDR3 has 12 amino acids. The CDR3 reads CASSDNGRGPDF. The CDR3 nucleotides are TGTGCCAGCAGTGATAATGGCAGGGGGCCGGACTTC.

The genes are TRBV28 and TRBJ1-4; D remains ambiguous. Trimming pared 5 bases from V and 6 bases from J, leaving 16 bases between. From germline, CDR1 is MDHEN and CDR2 SYDVKM. The CDR3 is 15 residues long. The CDR3 DNA is TGTGCCAGCAGTCGTCCAGGAGTAGCGGATGAAAAACTGTTTTTT. It yields the protein CASSRPGVADEKLFF.

The rearrangement uses TRBV28 and TRBJ2-1, with D possibly TRBD2 on 6 matching bases. V was cut by 2 bases and J by 4 bases, with 12 bases left in between. CDR3 length: 15 residues. Germline V CDR1 and CDR2: MDHEN, SYDVKM. The CDR3 DNA follows: TGTGCCAGCAGTTTAGGAGGGATAAAGTACAATGAGCAGTTCTTC. It encodes CASSLGGIKYNEQFF.

This chain joins TRBV5-1 and TRBJ1-3, with D possibly being TRBD1 (6 bases). The length of the CDR3 is 16 residues. V was pared by 0 bases and J by 4 bases, with 14 bases between. Germline V gives CDR1 SGHRS, CDR2 YFSETQ. Here the CDR3 reads CASSLAGTQLGNTIYF. The CDR3 DNA follows: TGCGCCAGCAGCTTGGCCGGGACACAATTGGGAAACACCATATATTTT.

The V call is TRBV13, the J call TRBJ2-5; the D gene is possibly TRBD1 (6 bases). CDR1 and CDR2 (germline): PRHDT, FYEKMQ (reference sequence). The CDR3 sequence is 15 residues long. Trimming took off 3 bases at V and 3 bases at J, with 14 bases between the two ends. CDR3 amino acids: CASSFVGAGEETQYF. CDR3 sequence (DNA): TGTGCCAGCAGCTTCGTGGGGGCCGGGGAAGAGACCCAGTACTTC.

This clone was seen just once. The rearrangement links TRBV20-1 to TRBJ2-1; D is unclear. The CDR3 has 10 residues. V lost 3 bases, J lost 8 bases, and 5 bases lay in between. The V gene's germline CDR1 is DFQATT and CDR2 SNEGSKA (reference sequence). The DNA for the CDR3 is TGCAGTGCTAGTATTCATGAGCAGTTCTTC. Its translation is CSASIHEQFF.